Below, 23 T cell receptor beta chains from the same sample are listed, as sequenced in a study of shared clonotypes between healthy human individuals. The protocol was immunoSEQ multiplex PCR, while the TCRdb copy is restricted to in-frame clones and leaves out a portion. The sample has fewer than 850,000 clones, roughly 88% seen once. The sample was memory CD8+ T cells from PBMCs. Subset here: CD45RO+ cells pooled with CCR7-negative TemRA cells. The receptor source for this set is a man between 18 and 35 years old in good health. Some clones in this sample may be carry-over from other donors' samples.

The chain carries TRBV5-4 and TRBJ2-2; D is unresolved. Germline V gene sequence: CDR1 SGHNT, CDR2 YYREEE (reference sequence). V was trimmed by 0 bases and J by 0 bases, leaving 9 bases between them. The CDR3 extends over 16 amino acids. This chain's CDR3 is CASSLGTLPNTGELFF. In DNA form, the CDR3 reads TGTGCCAGCAGCTTGGGGACGTTACCGAACACCGGGGAGCTGTTTTTT.

The chain joins TRBV2 to TRBJ2-1, with D hard to call. The CDR3 contains 12 residues. V was trimmed by 6 bases and J by 7 bases, leaving 10 bases between them. Per the germline V gene, CDR1 is SNHLY and CDR2 is FYNNEI. DNA for the CDR3: TGTGCCAGCAGGATACTCCGAAATGAGCAGTTCTTC. This encodes CASRILRNEQFF. Drawing the rest from reference TRBV2 and TRBJ2-1, the complete variable domain is EPEVTQTPSHQVTQMGQEVILRCVPISNHLYFYWYRQILGQKVEFLVSFYNNEISEKSEIFDDQFSVERPDGSNFTLKIRSTKLEDSAMYFCASRILRNEQFFGPGTRLTVL.

The table lists this clone with a few counts. This rearrangement joins TRBV29-1 to TRBJ2-7, with TRBD1 matching 9 bases. The CDR3 length is 14 residues. Germline V gene sequence: CDR1 SQVTM, CDR2 ANQGSEA. V was clipped by 6 bases and J by 2 bases; unmatched bases: 8. The CDR3 is CSVGDRDMTYEQYF. The CDR3 region has the DNA TGCAGCGTCGGGGACAGGGATATGACCTACGAGCAGTACTTC.

This rearrangement joins TRBV15 to TRBJ2-7; the D is unclear. Germline V gene lookup returns CDR1 LNHNV and CDR2 YYDKDF (reference sequence). The CDR3 consists of 14 residues. The V end was cut by 3 bases, the J end by 6 bases, with 15 bases between. For the CDR3, the DNA is TGTGCCACCAGCAGTTTATCACCTGGCGGCGAGCAGTACTTC. Protein: CATSSLSPGGEQYF.

The sample holds a few counts of this clone. This CDR3 is CASSFQRSGTTLYTF. For the CDR3, the DNA is TGTGCCAGCAGTTTCCAAAGATCCGGGACAACGCTCTACACCTTC. The gene calls are TRBV27 and TRBJ1-2; D might be TRBD1 (6 bases). The CDR3 has 15 residues. The V and J ends lost 3 bases and 10 bases respectively, with 21 bases between them. In germline, CDR1 is MNHEY, CDR2 SMNVEV (reference sequence).

This rearrangement joins TRBV15 to TRBJ1-1, with unresolved D. Looked up from germline, CDR1 is LNHNV and CDR2 is YYDKDF (reference sequence). V lost 8 bases and J lost 5, with 18 bases in between. The CDR3 runs 14 residues. CDR3 nucleotide sequence: TGTGCCACCTCCCCGGGTGGGGAGGAGACTGAAGCTTTCTTT. It specifies CATSPGGEETEAFF.

This chain joins TRBV29-1 and TRBJ2-3; D gene unclear. The germline CDR1 and CDR2 sequences are SQVTM and ANQGSEA. This CDR3 region has 15 residues. V dropped 6 bases and J dropped 0 bases, with 16 bases sitting between them. CDR3 amino acids: CSVNPSSTSTDTQYF. The CDR3 DNA follows: TGCAGCGTGAACCCGAGCTCCACTAGCACAGATACGCAGTATTTT.

The chain has TRBV7-9 and TRBJ2-3, with 9 bases aligning to TRBD2. J gave up 1 base and V 2 bases, and 7 bases lay outside the gene matches. Germline loops: CDR1 SEHNR, CDR2 FQNEAQ (reference sequence). The length of the CDR3 is 17 residues. The CDR3 coding sequence is TGTGCCAGCAGCTTAATAGCGGGAGTAGTAGGCACAGATACGCAGTATTTT. As protein: CASSLIAGVVGTDTQYF.

V usage is TRBV4-1 and J usage is TRBJ2-1; TRBD2 aligns across 14 bases. CDR3 length: 15 amino acids. V lost 6 bases and J lost 12; bases outside the gene matches: 10. Germline-derived CDR1 and CDR2 are MGHRA and YSYEKL. The CDR3 sequence: CASRKVGLAGGVQFF. In DNA, the CDR3 is TGCGCCAGCAGAAAGGTAGGACTAGCGGGAGGTGTGCAGTTCTTC.

The chain recombines TRBV6-4 with TRBJ2-1; 8 bases map to TRBD2. Germline V gives CDR1 MRHNA, CDR2 SNTAGT. This CDR3 is built from 14 residues. Trimming took 5 bases from V and 5 from J; bases not matched to a gene: 5. CDR3 nucleotides: TGTGCCAGCAGTCGGGGAGCGGGAGACAATGAGCAGTTCTTC. It codes for CASSRGAGDNEQFF.

This clone has more than one count but fewer than ten. The chain uses TRBV11-1 and TRBJ2-1; 10 bases align to TRBD2. CDR3 length equals 14 residues. With 6 bases clipped from V and 8 bases from J, the junction kept 7 bases outside the gene matches. Germline V lookup: CDR1 SGHAT, CDR2 FQDESV (reference sequence). This CDR3 is CASRASGRSDEQFF. In DNA form, the CDR3 reads TGTGCCAGCAGGGCTAGCGGGAGAAGCGATGAGCAGTTCTTC. Using reference TRBV11-1 and TRBJ2-1 for the parts outside the CDR3, the full variable domain is EAEVAQSPRYKITEKSQAVAFWCDPISGHATLYWYRQILGQGPELLVQFQDESVVDDSQLPKDRFSAERLKGVDSTLKIQPAELGDSAMYLCASRASGRSDEQFFGPGTRLTVL.

The chain is built from TRBV27 and TRBJ2-1; 7 positions match TRBD2. Per the germline V gene, CDR1 is MNHEY and CDR2 is SMNVEV (reference sequence). Trimming cost V 3 bases and J 3 bases; bases outside gene matches: 2. CDR3 size: 14 residues. The CDR3 spells CASSLRTSYNEQFF. The DNA for the CDR3 is TGTGCCAGCAGTTTGCGGACTAGCTACAATGAGCAGTTCTTC.

The J gene is TRBJ2-1, the V gene TRBV18, with D possibly being TRBD1 (6 bases). The CDR3 is made up of 15 amino acids. Per the germline V gene, CDR1 is KGHSH and CDR2 is LQKENI. With 6 bases removed from V and 14 bases from J, the gap between germline ends came to 26 bases. The CDR3 nucleotides are TGTGCCAGCTCGTCTCGGGACACTCGGTGGGGTGGAGAGTTCTTC. Translated: CASSSRDTRWGGEFF.

V and J are TRBV27 and TRBJ1-5; TRBD1 agrees at 7 bases. The V gene end was trimmed by 6 bases and the J gene end by 4 bases; junction bases not matched to a gene: 6. CDR3 size: 14 residues. The germline gives CDR1 MNHEY, CDR2 SMNVEV (reference sequence). In DNA, the CDR3 is TGTGCCAGCAGCTCCGGGACAGCGAATCAGCCCCAGCATTTT. Translation: CASSSGTANQPQHF.

This chain uses TRBV5-6 with TRBJ2-5; 7 bases fit TRBD1. After removal of 0 bases from V and 0 bases from J, the junction contained 5 bases not matched to a gene. Germline V lookup: CDR1 SGHDT, CDR2 YYEEEE. This CDR3 spans 16 amino acids. CDR3 sequence (DNA): TGTGCCAGCAGCTTGGCCCGGGACAGCTACCAAGAGACCCAGTACTTC. Encoded protein: CASSLARDSYQETQYF.

This clone has only one observation. The CDR3 loop reads CASSLAEGLSGRFTDTQYF. CDR3 sequence (DNA): TGTGCCAGCAGCTTAGCCGAAGGTCTTAGCGGGAGGTTCACAGATACGCAGTATTTT. This chain uses TRBV7-9 with TRBJ2-3; 10 nucleotides line up with TRBD2. Germline-derived CDR1 and CDR2 are SEHNR and FQNEAQ (reference sequence). CDR3 length equals 19 residues. The V gene end was trimmed by 0 bases and the J gene end by 2 bases; junction bases not matched to a gene: 11.

The V and J genes are TRBV4-1 and TRBJ1-1; possibly TRBD1 for D (6 bases). The germline V and J ends were trimmed by 3 bases and 3 bases, with 14 bases remaining between them. Germline values: CDR1 MGHRA, CDR2 YSYEKL. This CDR3 region has 15 residues. The CDR3 DNA is TGCGCCAGCAGCCAGGCTCAGGGGCGTGACACTGAAGCTTTCTTT. Translation: CASSQAQGRDTEAFF.

V and J are TRBV28 and TRBJ2-7; unclear D gene. Trimming left V 3 bases short and J 10 bases short, with 16 bases between. Germline lookup yields CDR1 MDHEN and CDR2 SYDVKM. The CDR3 covers 13 residues. CDR3: CASSLDIGLQQYF. CDR3 coding DNA: TGTGCCAGCAGTTTGGATATTGGCTTGCAACAGTACTTC. Drawing the rest from reference TRBV28 and TRBJ2-7, the complete variable domain is DVKVTQSSRYLVKRTGEKVFLECVQDMDHENMFWYRQDPGLGLRLIYFSYDVKMKEKGDIPEGYSVSREKKERFSLILESASTNQTSMYLCASSLDIGLQQYFGPGTRLTVT.

This clone was seen only once. CDR3: CASSAFRGLYGTQYF. The CDR3 DNA reads as TGTGCCAGCAGCGCCTTCAGGGGACTCTATGGGACCCAGTACTTC. This rearrangement joins TRBV7-3 to TRBJ2-5; D may correspond to TRBD1 or TRBD2 (6 bases each). Trimming took 5 bases from V and 7 from J, leaving 20 bases between them. This CDR3 is 15 amino acids long. From germline, CDR1 is SGHTA and CDR2 FQGTGA.

Details on this clone: A junction end diverges from the germline sequence, so it may reflect a read error. Other DNA sequences within the sample encode an identical CDR3. The CDR3 region is CASSYSHEQYF. The CDR3 DNA is TGTGCCAGCAGTTACTCCCACGAGCAGTACTTC. V is TRBV6-6 and J is TRBJ2-7; D is unresolved. The germline V gene has CDR1 MNHNY and CDR2 SVGAGI (reference sequence). This CDR3 has 11 amino acids.

CDR3 loop: CASSIDEGAGVTDTQYF. CDR3 DNA: TGTGCCAGTAGTATAGATGAAGGAGCGGGAGTCACAGATACGCAGTATTTT. The chain uses TRBV19 and TRBJ2-3, with TRBD2 matching 8 bases. V was pared by 0 bases and J by 2 bases, with 7 bases of the junction left unmatched. CDR1 and CDR2 (germline): LNHDA, SQIVND (reference sequence). The CDR3 has 17 residues.

CDR3 amino acids: CASTQGRAYGYTF. CDR3 in DNA: TGTGCCAGCACCCAAGGCAGGGCGTATGGCTACACCTTC. This sequence joins TRBV6-5 and TRBJ1-2; D perhaps matches TRBD1 (5 bases). Germline V gives CDR1 MNHEY, CDR2 SVGAGI. This CDR3 spans 13 amino acids. V lost 7 bases and J lost 5, with 14 bases in between.

The chain couples TRBV27 to TRBJ1-1, with TRBD1 matching over 10 bases. With V trimmed by 5 bases and J by 0 bases, 3 bases remained unmatched. The CDR3 consists of 15 residues. In germline, CDR1 is MNHEY, CDR2 SMNVEV (reference sequence). The CDR3 sequence: CASSPDRGMNTEAFF. The CDR3 DNA is TGTGCCAGCAGTCCGGACAGGGGGATGAACACTGAAGCTTTCTTT.